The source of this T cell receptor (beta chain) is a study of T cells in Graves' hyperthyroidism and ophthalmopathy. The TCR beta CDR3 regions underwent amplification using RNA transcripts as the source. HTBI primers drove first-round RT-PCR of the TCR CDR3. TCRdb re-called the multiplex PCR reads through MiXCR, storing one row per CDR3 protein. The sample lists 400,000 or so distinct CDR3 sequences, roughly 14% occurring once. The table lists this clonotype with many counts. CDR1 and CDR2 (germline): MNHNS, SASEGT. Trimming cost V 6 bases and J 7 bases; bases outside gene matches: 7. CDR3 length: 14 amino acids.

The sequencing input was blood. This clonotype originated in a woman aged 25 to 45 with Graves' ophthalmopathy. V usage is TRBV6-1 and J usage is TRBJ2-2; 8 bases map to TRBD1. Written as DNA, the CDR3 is TGTGCCAGCAGAGGGACAGGTCTGAGCGGGGAGCTGTTTTTT. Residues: CASRGTGLSGELFF.